The 29 T cell receptor beta chains below all came from one sample that was sequenced in a study of blood T cell repertoires in COVID-19. Clones were sequenced by immunoSEQ multiplex PCR, and TCRdb holds only the in-frame ones, with some missing. The repertoire includes 140,000 or so clones, under 85% of them detected once, and 8.6% sits in the top ten. The sequencing input was peripheral blood. These receptors all come from a man in his fifties with active or convalescent COVID-19.

This chain links TRBV1 with TRBJ2-1; the tabulated D call, TRBD2, remains unverified against the DNA. TRBV1 represents a pseudogene. The CDR3 contains 16 residues. DNA of the CDR3: TGCACCAGCAGCCACTCCGGGACTAGCGGTTCCTTTGAGCAGTTCTTC. It yields the protein CTSSHSGTSGSFEQFF.

The chain couples TRBV7-9 to TRBJ1-3; D gene unclear. Germline-derived CDR1 and CDR2 are SEHNR and FQNEAQ (reference sequence). This CDR3 is built from 15 residues. V gave up 5 bases and J gave up 2 bases, with 13 bases separating them. CDR3 nucleotides: TGTGCCAGCAGCCCACGGCTACAGCCTGGAAACACCATATATTTT. Translated: CASSPRLQPGNTIYF.

This clone was recorded many times. This sequence joins TRBV7-9 and TRBJ2-2, with a possible D match to TRBD2 (6 bases). V dropped 7 bases and J dropped 0 bases, with 12 bases sitting between them. The CDR3 has 15 residues. Germline CDR1 reads SEHNR; CDR2 reads FQNEAQ (reference sequence). DNA for the CDR3: TGTGCCAGCATTATGGACTATCCGAACACCGGGGAGCTGTTTTTT. Residues: CASIMDYPNTGELFF.

V and J are TRBV28 and TRBJ1-1; TRBD1 aligns across 10 bases. The CDR3 is 16 residues long. The V and J ends lost 5 bases and 0 bases, in that order; junction bases with no gene match: 6. CDR1 MDHEN and CDR2 SYDVKM come from the germline V gene. For the CDR3, the DNA is TGTGCCAGCAGTAACGACAGGGGGCATATGAACACTGAAGCTTTCTTT. It is translated as CASSNDRGHMNTEAFF. Supplemented by reference TRBV28 and TRBJ1-1, the full variable domain reads DVKVTQSSRYLVKRTGEKVFLECVQDMDHENMFWYRQDPGLGLRLIYFSYDVKMKEKGDIPEGYSVSREKKERFSLILESASTNQTSMYLCASSNDRGHMNTEAFFGQGTRLTVV.

The V call is TRBV27, the J call TRBJ2-7, with 11 bases that match TRBD1. The CDR3 is 16 amino acids. With 0 bases clipped from V and 5 bases from J, the junction kept 6 bases outside the gene matches. CDR1 is MNHEY, CDR2 SMNVEV, per germline (reference sequence). The CDR3 DNA sequence: TGTGCCAGCAGTTTATCTTCCGGGACAGGGGGTCACGAGCAGTACTTC. This gives the protein CASSLSSGTGGHEQYF.

The CDR3 coding sequence is TGTGCCAGCAGCGTTGGGGCGGGGACAGATACGCAGTATTTT. Its protein is CASSVGAGTDTQYF. The chain joins TRBV4-2 to TRBJ2-3; TRBD2 might be the D (6 bases). Looked up from germline, CDR1 is LGHNA and CDR2 is YNFKEQ. The length of the CDR3 is 14 residues. Trimming pared 5 bases from V and 3 bases from J, leaving 12 bases between.

This clone was picked up a small number of times. The genes are TRBV28 and TRBJ1-5; 7 positions match TRBD1. The length of the CDR3 is 15 residues. Germline loops: CDR1 MDHEN, CDR2 SYDVKM. With V trimmed by 1 base and J by 7 bases, 7 bases remained unmatched. CDR3 DNA sequence: TGTGCCAGCAGTTTATCCCGACAGGGAGGACAGCCCCAGCATTTT. Its protein is CASSLSRQGGQPQHF.

The chain uses TRBV7-8 and TRBJ2-1; 10 positions match TRBD2. The germline V gene encodes CDR1 SGHVS and CDR2 FQNEAQ. The CDR3 loop spans 16 amino acids. V dropped 5 bases and J dropped 6; count of bases not matched to a gene: 10. Here the CDR3 DNA reads TGTGCCAGCAGCCAGGGGAAACTAGCGGGAAGCAATGAGCAGTTCTTC. This translates into CASSQGKLAGSNEQFF.

V is TRBV4-1 and J is TRBJ2-1; D not resolved. Trimming stripped 2 bases from V and 0 bases from J, with 8 bases between. The CDR3 has 15 amino acids. CDR1 and CDR2 from the germline V gene are MGHRA and YSYEKL. The DNA of the CDR3 is TGCGCCAGCAGCCAAAACCCCAGCTCCTACAATGAGCAGTTCTTC. It yields the protein CASSQNPSSYNEQFF.

The V and J genes are TRBV11-2 and TRBJ1-2; 10 bases map to TRBD1. Trimming at V came to 4 bases and at J to 0 bases, leaving 8 bases not matched to a gene. CDR3 length: 17 amino acids. CDR1 SGHAT and CDR2 FQNNGV come from the germline V gene. The CDR3, as DNA: TGTGCCAGCAGCTCTGTCAGGGACAGGGGTTCTAACTATGGCTACACCTTC. Translation gives CASSSVRDRGSNYGYTF.

V is TRBV9 and J is TRBJ2-3; 10 bases fit TRBD2. V was clipped by 0 bases and J by 4 bases; unmatched bases: 8. CDR3 length: 17 amino acids. CDR1 is SGDLS, CDR2 YYNGEE, per germline. The CDR3 sequence: CASSVGASGRGSDTQYF. DNA of the CDR3: TGTGCCAGCAGCGTAGGAGCTAGCGGGAGAGGGTCAGATACGCAGTATTTT.

The chain recombines TRBV7-3 with TRBJ2-4; TRBD2 matches at 11 bases. CDR3 length: 17 amino acids. The ends lost 1 base at V and 7 bases at J; junction bases unmatched: 9. Germline CDR1 reads SGHTA; CDR2 reads FQGTGA. In DNA, the CDR3 is TGTGCCAGCAGCTTAAACAGCCCCTGGACTAGCGGGAACATTCAGTACTTC. Translating gives CASSLNSPWTSGNIQYF.

This chain joins TRBV15 and TRBJ1-1; D is undetermined. This CDR3 contains 14 residues. CDR1 is LNHNV and CDR2 is YYDKDF in the germline V gene (reference sequence). The V gene lost 0 bases and the J gene lost 7 bases, with 12 bases spanning the gap. CDR3 DNA sequence: TGTGCCACCAGCAGAGATCGGACTGGGAATGAAGCTTTCTTT. The encoded protein is CATSRDRTGNEAFF.

The gene calls are TRBV5-1 and TRBJ1-2, with D possibly being TRBD1 (6 bases). The germline V and J ends were trimmed by 4 bases and 2 bases, with 12 bases remaining between them. The CDR3 sequence is 14 residues long. Germline lookup yields CDR1 SGHRS and CDR2 YFSETQ. CDR3 loop: CASSPLDRNYGYTF. CDR3 DNA: TGCGCCAGCAGCCCTCTCGACAGGAACTATGGCTACACCTTC.

This chain uses TRBV4-1 with TRBJ2-1, with TRBD2 matching over 14 bases. This CDR3 has 16 residues. Germline assignment: CDR1 MGHRA and CDR2 YSYEKL. V lost 3 bases to trimming and J lost 8 bases; unmatched junction nucleotides: 6. In nucleotides, the CDR3 is TGCGCCAGCAGCCAGGGGACTAGCGGGAGTCCCCATGAGCAGTTCTTC. Protein sequence: CASSQGTSGSPHEQFF.

Here the CDR3 reads CASSLAGQGTFRDTQYF. The CDR3 DNA follows: TGTGCCAGCAGCTTAGCCGGACAGGGGACTTTTAGGGATACGCAGTATTTT. The genes are TRBV7-9 and TRBJ2-3; TRBD1 matches at 9 bases. CDR3 length equals 17 residues. Unmatched junction bases numbered 10, after V lost 0 bases and J lost 6 bases. From germline, CDR1 is SEHNR and CDR2 FQNEAQ (reference sequence).

The CDR3 region has the DNA TGCAGCGCTTCTGTCGGGGGCACAGATACGCAGTATTTT. Amino acid sequence: CSASVGGTDTQYF. J is TRBJ2-3 and V is TRBV29-1; the D gene is possibly TRBD2 (5 bases). This CDR3 comprises 13 residues. In germline, CDR1 is SQVTM, CDR2 ANQGSEA. Trimming shortened V by 7 bases and J by 1 base, and 12 bases separated the two germline ends.

V gene TRBV7-9 combines with J gene TRBJ2-3; TRBD1 matches 11 bases. V shed 4 bases, J shed 5 bases, and the junction held 11 bases outside the gene matches. Germline V gene sequence: CDR1 SEHNR, CDR2 FQNEAQ (reference sequence). The CDR3 consists of 17 residues. CDR3 sequence reads: CASSSQWAGQGGDTQYF. CDR3 coding DNA: TGTGCCAGCAGCTCCCAGTGGGCGGGACAGGGGGGAGATACGCAGTATTTT.

This chain uses TRBV5-1 with TRBJ2-1, with 7 bases aligning to TRBD2. Germline loops: CDR1 SGHRS, CDR2 YFSETQ. V was clipped by 4 bases and J by 7 bases; unmatched bases: 11. This CDR3 comprises 15 residues. The CDR3 sequence: CASSPWGGSGNEQFF. In DNA, the CDR3 is TGCGCCAGCAGCCCCTGGGGCGGGAGTGGGAATGAGCAGTTCTTC.

The chain combines TRBV5-1 with TRBJ2-7; D is perhaps TRBD1 (6 bases). The germline V and J ends were trimmed by 0 bases and 6 bases, with 16 bases remaining between them. There are 15 residues in the CDR3. Germline loops: CDR1 SGHRS, CDR2 YFSETQ. The CDR3 nucleotides read TGCGCCAGCAGCTTGGCTAGTCAGGGGAGAGTCGAGCAGTACTTC. This encodes CASSLASQGRVEQYF. The variable domain in full, completed from reference TRBV5-1 and TRBJ2-7, reads KAGVTQTPRYLIKTRGQQVTLSCSPISGHRSVSWYQQTPGQGLQFLFEYFSETQRNKGNFPGRFSGRQFSNSRSEMNVSTLELGDSALYLCASSLASQGRVEQYFGPGTRLTVT.

The V and J genes are TRBV5-1 and TRBJ1-3; D possibly corresponds to TRBD1 (5 bases). The germline V and J ends were trimmed by 1 base and 3 bases, with 8 bases remaining between them. Germline assignment: CDR1 SGHRS and CDR2 YFSETQ. The CDR3 has 14 residues. CDR3: CASSLTGGGNTIYF. The CDR3 region has the DNA TGCGCCAGCAGCTTGACAGGCGGTGGAAACACCATATATTTT.

CDR3 amino acids: CASSHRGSGDTQYF. Written as DNA, the CDR3 is TGTGCCAGCAGCCACAGGGGGTCGGGCGATACGCAGTATTTT. The rearrangement links TRBV3-1 (or the pseudogene TRBV3-2) to TRBJ2-3, with 7 bases that match TRBD1. The junction had 6 bases not matched to a gene; V was cut back by 3 bases and J by 6 bases. CDR3 length: 14 residues. The germline CDR1 and CDR2 sequences are LGHDT and YNNKEL (reference sequence).

The chain joins TRBV28 to TRBJ1-5; TRBD1 matches 7 bases. With 10 bases clipped from V and 4 bases from J, the junction kept 4 bases outside the gene matches. The CDR3 extends over 12 amino acids. CDR1 and CDR2 from the germline V gene are MDHEN and SYDVKM. CDR3 amino acids: CATQTGNQPQHF. The CDR3 nucleotides read TGTGCCACCCAGACAGGGAATCAGCCCCAGCATTTT.

DNA of the CDR3: TGTGCCAGCAGTTATGGGACTGGATCCCATACGCAGTATTTT. Translating gives CASSYGTGSHTQYF. V and J are TRBV6-5 and TRBJ2-3; D is perhaps TRBD2 (6 bases). CDR1 is MNHEY, CDR2 SVGAGI, per germline. There are 14 residues in the CDR3. Trimming stripped 3 bases from V and 7 bases from J, with 14 bases between.

V gene TRBV6-5 combines with J gene TRBJ1-6; 9 bases agree with TRBD1. This CDR3 has 14 residues. Germline V gene data show CDR1 as MNHEY and CDR2 as SVGAGI. The V and J ends lost 11 bases and 9 bases, in that order; junction bases with no gene match: 11. CDR3 sequence: CAGDRGDMSSPLHF. CDR3 DNA sequence: TGTGCCGGAGACAGGGGGGATATGAGTTCACCCCTCCACTTT.

This chain links TRBV10-3 with TRBJ2-3, with 12 positions matching TRBD2. Losses at the gene ends were 4 bases for V and 4 bases for J; bases not matched to a gene: 6. The CDR3 consists of 16 residues. The germline CDR1 and CDR2 sequences are ENHRY and SYGVKD. CDR3 in DNA: TGTGCCATCAGTGTAAGGACTAGCGGGGTTTCAGATACGCAGTATTTT. As protein: CAISVRTSGVSDTQYF.

The rearrangement uses TRBV11-2 and TRBJ1-5; 7 positions agree with TRBD1. The CDR3 length is 16 residues. Germline CDR1 and CDR2: SGHAT and FQNNGV. Trimming cost V 4 bases and J 8 bases; bases outside gene matches: 14. CDR3 residues: CASSSNGGGTSEPQHF. The CDR3 region has the DNA TGTGCCAGCAGCTCAAATGGAGGGGGCACGTCAGAGCCCCAGCATTTT.

The chain recombines TRBV28 with TRBJ1-1; no clear D gene. This CDR3 has 12 amino acids. Germline CDR1 reads MDHEN; CDR2 reads SYDVKM. V dropped 7 bases and J dropped 1 base, with 7 bases sitting between them. The CDR3 bases are TGTGCCAGCACCCCCAGGAACACTGAAGCTTTCTTT. Translation: CASTPRNTEAFF. The whole variable domain, remainder taken from reference TRBV28 and TRBJ1-1, is DVKVTQSSRYLVKRTGEKVFLECVQDMDHENMFWYRQDPGLGLRLIYFSYDVKMKEKGDIPEGYSVSREKKERFSLILESASTNQTSMYLCASTPRNTEAFFGQGTRLTVV.

The J gene is TRBJ1-4, the V gene TRBV7-9, with a possible D match to TRBD1 (5 bases). This CDR3 has 14 amino acids. V gave up 3 bases and J gave up 8 bases, with 13 bases separating them. Germline V gene sequence: CDR1 SEHNR, CDR2 FQNEAQ (reference sequence). CDR3 sequence: CASSFGGGSEKLFF. The CDR3 DNA reads TGTGCCAGCAGCTTTGGGGGGGGATCGGAAAAACTGTTTTTT. Full variable domain (remainder filled in from reference TRBV7-9 and TRBJ1-4): DTGVSQNPRHKITKRGQNVTFRCDPISEHNRLYWYRQTLGQGPEFLTYFQNEAQLEKSRLLSDRFSAERPKGSFSTLEIQRTEQGDSAMYLCASSFGGGSEKLFFGSGTQLSVL.